This TCR beta chain was sequenced in a study of cytomegalovirus exposure and HLA in healthy donors. Background on the study: An earlier analysis found around 100 million unique TCR beta sequences from about 190 million T cells. The study's findings and limits: The authors confirmed in vitro that a few CMV-associated chains were specific for CMV antigens.

With respect to this clone: Antigen unknown.

Donors in the study were healthy people who gave bone marrow. The primer mix had 60 Vbeta and 13 Jbeta primers. TCRdb's copy holds only in-frame clones and misses some; the assay was immunoSEQ multiplex PCR. Of over 150,000 clones detected, around 79% appear once; the ten largest clones hold approximately 8%. J gave up 2 bases and V 3 bases, and 12 bases lay outside the gene matches. This CDR3 region has 18 residues. Germline V gene lookup returns CDR1 SEHNR and CDR2 FQNEAQ (reference sequence). This chain joins TRBV7-9 and TRBJ1-1; 10 nucleotides agree with TRBD1. Input material: PBMCs. The TCR sequence derives from a man in his thirties or forties in good health and CMV-seropositive. The CDR3 sequence is CASSFPPPGQGSNTEAFF. CDR3 DNA: TGTGCCAGCAGCTTCCCCCCCCCGGGACAGGGGTCCAACACTGAAGCTTTCTTT.